Sequencing of this T cell receptor beta chain was carried out in a study of blood T cell repertoires in COVID-19. Background on the study: T cells, B-cell-depleted T cells, or PBMCs provided the cDNA or gDNA that served as material.

Per the authors' pipeline: Amplification of reference gene primers provided the estimated nucleated cell counts. This table comes from immunoSEQ multiplex PCR, and its TCRdb copy is limited to in-frame clones, with some not included. V and J calls and clone size are given by that table; D and trimming were obtained from the DNA. The sample gives about 160,000 clones, approximately 92% of which show up once; around 4.6% is in the top ten. Germline lookup yields CDR1 LNHNV and CDR2 YYDKDF (reference sequence). The CDR3 is 13 residues long. Losses at the gene ends were 3 bases for V and 3 bases for J; bases not matched to a gene: 0.

Sequencing was carried out using peripheral blood. The receptor comes from a woman aged 45-65 years with acute or convalescent COVID-19. The V call is TRBV15, the J call TRBJ2-5; the match to TRBD1 covers 8 bases. This CDR3 reads CATSRDREETQYF. The CDR3 DNA follows: TGTGCCACCAGCAGGGACAGGGAAGAGACCCAGTACTTC. Supplemented by reference TRBV15 and TRBJ2-5, the full variable domain reads DAMVIQNPRYQVTQFGKPVTLSCSQTLNHNVMYWYQQKSSQAPKLLFHYYDKDFNNEADTPDNFQSRRPNTSFCFLDIRSPGLGDTAMYLCATSRDREETQYFGPGTRLLVL.